This entry features one T cell receptor (beta chain) sequence. This specimen comes from a study of blood T cell repertoires in COVID-19. Germline values: CDR1 SGDLS, CDR2 YYNGEE. Trimming pared 2 bases from V and 2 bases from J, leaving 16 bases between. The CDR3 is made up of 17 amino acids. Per the authors' pipeline: Cell counts per sample came from amplifying reference gene primers. Only in-frame clones appear in the TCRdb table, and some are missing; sequencing was by immunoSEQ multiplex PCR. The V and J calls and clone size come from that table; D and trimming were worked out from the DNA. The table has under 350,000 clones, 90% seen once. The recovered donors of Cohort 3 showed two negative PCRs, clearance, or symptom resolution.

The V gene is TRBV9, the J gene TRBJ2-2; possible D gene TRBD1, 6 bases. The sample was PBMCs or T cells enriched from blood (not recorded which). The clonotype comes from a man aged 55 to 69 who had recovered from COVID-19. The chain's CDR3 is CASSVGTGTPNTGELFF. In DNA form, the CDR3 reads TGTGCCAGCAGCGTGGGAACCGGGACACCTAACACCGGGGAGCTGTTTTTT.